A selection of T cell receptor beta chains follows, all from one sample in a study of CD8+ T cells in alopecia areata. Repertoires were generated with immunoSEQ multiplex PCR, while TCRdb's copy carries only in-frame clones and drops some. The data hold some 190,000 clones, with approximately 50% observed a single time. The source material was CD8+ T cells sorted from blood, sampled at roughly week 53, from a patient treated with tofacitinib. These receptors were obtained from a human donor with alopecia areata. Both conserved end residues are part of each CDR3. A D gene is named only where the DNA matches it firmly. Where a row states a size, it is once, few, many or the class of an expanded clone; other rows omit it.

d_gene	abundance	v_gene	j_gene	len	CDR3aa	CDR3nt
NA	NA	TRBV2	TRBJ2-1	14	CASSQGRIYNEQFF	TGTGCCAGCAGTCAGGGTCGGATCTACAATGAGCAGTTCTTC
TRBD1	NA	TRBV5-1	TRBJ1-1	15	CASSSLGQGNTEAFF	TGCGCCAGCAGCTCTCTAGGACAGGGGAACACTGAAGCTTTCTTT
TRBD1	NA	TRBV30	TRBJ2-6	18	CAWSVGPGGKTGANVLTF	TGTGCCTGGAGTGTAGGCCCAGGGGGCAAAACTGGGGCCAACGTCCTGACTTTC
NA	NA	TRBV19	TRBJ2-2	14	CASLGFANTGELFF	TGTGCCAGTCTCGGATTCGCGAACACCGGGGAGCTGTTTTTT
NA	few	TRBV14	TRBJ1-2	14	CASSPRRTDGGYTF	TGTGCCAGCAGCCCACGCAGGACCGACGGTGGCTACACCTTC
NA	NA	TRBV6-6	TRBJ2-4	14	CASSYSRGANIQYF	TGTGCCAGCAGTTACTCGAGAGGGGCGAACATTCAGTACTTC
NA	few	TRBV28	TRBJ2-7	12	CASSLRAYEQYF	TGTGCCAGCAGTTTGAGGGCCTACGAGCAGTACTTC
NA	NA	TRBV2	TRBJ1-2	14	CASTRRDSIYGYTF	TGTGCCAGCACACGCCGGGACTCCATCTATGGCTACACCTTC
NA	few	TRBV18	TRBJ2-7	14	CASSHTGPAGEQYF	TGTGCCAGCTCCCACACAGGCCCCGCGGGGGAGCAGTACTTC
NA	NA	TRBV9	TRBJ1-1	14	CASSVVLGNTEAFF	TGTGCCAGCAGCGTAGTTTTAGGGAACACTGAAGCTTTCTTT
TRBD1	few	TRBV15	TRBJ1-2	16	CATSRDVGTGRSGYTF	TGTGCCACCAGCAGAGATGTCGGGACAGGTCGGAGTGGCTACACCTTC
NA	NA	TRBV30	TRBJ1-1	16	CAWRRDGPGMNTEAFF	TGTGCCTGGAGGCGGGACGGGCCGGGGATGAACACTGAAGCTTTCTTT
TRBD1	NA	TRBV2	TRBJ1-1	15	CASRSDRGLDTEAFF	TGTGCCAGCAGGTCGGACAGGGGCTTAGACACTGAAGCTTTCTTT
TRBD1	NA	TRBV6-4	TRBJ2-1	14	CASSRGQAPNEQFF	TGTGCCAGCAGTAGGGGACAGGCGCCCAATGAGCAGTTCTTC
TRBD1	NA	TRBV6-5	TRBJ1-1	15	CASRDRGTTNTEAFF	TGTGCCAGCAGGGACAGGGGTACGACGAACACTGAAGCTTTCTTT
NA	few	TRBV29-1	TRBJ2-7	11	CSVEDLGEQYF	TGCAGCGTTGAAGATCTTGGGGAGCAGTACTTC
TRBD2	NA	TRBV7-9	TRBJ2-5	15	CASSPPGGRKETQYF	TGTGCCAGCAGCCCCCCGGGGGGGCGTAAAGAGACCCAGTACTTC
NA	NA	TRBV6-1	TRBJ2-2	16	CASSAHRSAATGELFF	TGTGCCAGCAGTGCCCACAGGTCAGCAGCCACCGGGGAGCTGTTTTTT
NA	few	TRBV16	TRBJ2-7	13	CASSSPDKREQYF	TGTGCCAGCAGCTCACCCGACAAGAGGGAGCAGTACTTC
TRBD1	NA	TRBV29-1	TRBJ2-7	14	CSVYQTGTPYEQYF	TGCAGCGTCTATCAGACAGGGACCCCCTACGAGCAGTACTTC
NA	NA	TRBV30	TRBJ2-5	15	CAWSGYRVIGETQYF	TGTGCCTGGAGTGGGTACAGGGTAATTGGGGAGACCCAGTACTTC
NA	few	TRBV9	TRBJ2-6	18	CASSEATGGRSGANVLTF	TGTGCCAGCAGCGAGGCCACAGGTGGGAGGTCTGGGGCCAACGTCCTGACTTTC
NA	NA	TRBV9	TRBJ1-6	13	CASSGDGANPLHF	TGTGCCAGCAGCGGGGACGGGGCCAATCCCCTCCACTTT
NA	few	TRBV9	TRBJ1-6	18	CASSSRTPGVGGNSPLHF	TGTGCCAGCAGCTCCCGAACCCCGGGGGTTGGCGGGAATTCACCCCTCCACTTT
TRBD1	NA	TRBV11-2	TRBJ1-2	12	CASSADRDGYTF	TGTGCCAGCAGCGCCGACAGGGATGGCTACACCTTC
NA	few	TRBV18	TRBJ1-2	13	CASSPPMAGGYTF	TGTGCCAGCTCACCACCGATGGCGGGGGGCTACACCTTC
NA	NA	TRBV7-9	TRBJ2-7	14	CASSSETQGFEQYF	TGTGCCAGCAGCTCTGAGACCCAGGGCTTCGAGCAGTACTTC
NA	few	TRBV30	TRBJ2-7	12	CAWSRQAYEQYF	TGTGCCTGGAGTAGGCAGGCCTACGAGCAGTACTTC
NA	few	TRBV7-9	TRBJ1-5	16	CASSKLSGSGHQPQHF	TGTGCCAGCAGCAAATTATCAGGGTCTGGGCATCAGCCCCAGCATTTT
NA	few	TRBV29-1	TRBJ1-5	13	CSVVTGPGQPQHF	TGCAGCGTTGTAACGGGTCCAGGTCAGCCCCAGCATTTT
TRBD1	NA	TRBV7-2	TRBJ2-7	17	CASSLDPRTGETYEQYF	TGTGCCAGCAGCTTAGACCCCAGGACAGGGGAAACCTACGAGCAGTACTTC
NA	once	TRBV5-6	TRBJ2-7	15	CASSLAHLSTYEQYF	TGTGCCAGCAGCTTGGCCCACTTGAGTACCTACGAGCAGTACTTC
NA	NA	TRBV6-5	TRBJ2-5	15	CASSSTGTPGETQYF	TGTGCCAGCAGTTCCACCGGGACTCCAGGGGAGACCCAGTACTTC
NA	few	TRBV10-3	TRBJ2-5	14	CAISDIGDQETQYF	TGTGCCATCAGTGATATCGGGGACCAAGAGACCCAGTACTTC
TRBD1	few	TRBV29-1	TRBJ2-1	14	CSVPTGDSYNEQFF	TGCAGCGTACCCACAGGGGACTCCTACAATGAGCAGTTCTTC
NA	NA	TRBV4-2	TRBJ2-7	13	CASSPGLTYEQYF	TGTGCCAGCAGCCCGGGCCTTACCTACGAGCAGTACTTC
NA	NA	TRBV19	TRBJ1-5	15	CASSGGGLSNQPQHF	TGTGCCAGTAGTGGGGGGGGTTTAAGCAATCAGCCCCAGCATTTT
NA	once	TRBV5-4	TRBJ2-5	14	CASSFLGPSETQYF	TGTGCCAGCAGCTTCCTGGGACCTAGTGAGACCCAGTACTTC
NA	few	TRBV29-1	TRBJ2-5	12	CSVDTTQETQYF	TGCAGCGTTGATACCACCCAAGAGACCCAGTACTTC
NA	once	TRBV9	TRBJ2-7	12	CASSVGGDEQYF	TGTGCCAGCAGCGTAGGGGGCGACGAGCAGTACTTC
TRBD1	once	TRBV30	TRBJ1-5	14	CAWDMGQGNQPQHF	TGTGCCTGGGACATGGGACAGGGCAATCAGCCCCAGCATTTT
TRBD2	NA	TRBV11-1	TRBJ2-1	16	CASSLGEGFLDNEQFF	TGTGCCAGCAGCTTAGGGGAGGGGTTCTTAGACAATGAGCAGTTCTTC
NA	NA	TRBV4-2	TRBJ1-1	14	CASSQDRSPVRAFF	TGTGCCAGCAGCCAAGACCGGAGTCCGGTCCGAGCTTTCTTT
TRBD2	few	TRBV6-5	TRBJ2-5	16	CASSYSGTSGQETQYF	TGTGCCAGCAGTTACTCCGGGACTAGCGGTCAAGAGACCCAGTACTTC
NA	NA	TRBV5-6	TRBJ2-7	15	CASSLAGTPKIGQYF	TGTGCCAGCAGCTTGGCTGGGACACCGAAGATCGGGCAGTACTTC